This TCR beta chain was sequenced for a study of OX40 agonist ivuxolimab in advanced cancers. Whole-study context: Patients treated during dose escalation were battling hepatocellular carcinoma, melanoma, renal cell or head and neck cancer. General study points: CD4+ and CD8+ blood T cells expanded clonally by week 6 at 0.1 to 3.0 mg/kg.

Here immunoSEQ multiplex PCR was the method, and the copy in TCRdb shows in-frame clones only, minus some. The sample yields around 81,000 clones, approximately 90% seen once. Germline V gene data show CDR1 as SGHRS and CDR2 as YFSETQ. Trimming pared 2 bases from V and 4 bases from J, leaving 10 bases between. This CDR3 is built from 14 residues. A remark on this clone: Its antigen is currently unknown.

The clonotype originates from an adult with an advanced solid tumor such as melanoma, head and neck, liver or kidney cancer. The sample here was CD4+ or CD8+ T cells sorted from blood, taken in a trial of the OX40 agonist ivuxolimab. The rearrangement uses TRBV5-1 and TRBJ2-1; possible D gene TRBD1, 5 bases. The CDR3 spells CASSFGQGYNEQFF. CDR3 in DNA: TGCGCCAGCAGCTTTGGGCAGGGATACAATGAGCAGTTCTTC. The full variable domain, in which reference TRBV5-1 and TRBJ2-1 provide the parts outside the CDR3, is KAGVTQTPRYLIKTRGQQVTLSCSPISGHRSVSWYQQTPGQGLQFLFEYFSETQRNKGNFPGRFSGRQFSNSRSEMNVSTLELGDSALYLCASSFGQGYNEQFFGPGTRLTVL.